This T cell receptor (beta chain) was recorded in a study of blood T cell repertoires in COVID-19. Study-level information: Specimens from acute and convalescent COVID-19 originated in the United States, Italy and Spain. PBMCs, B-cell-depleted T cells, or T cells were the source of the cDNA or gDNA that made up the material.

The cohort comprised adults aged roughly 18 to 95 years residing in 20 to 30 US areas. The CDR3 is 13 residues long. CDR1 and CDR2 (germline): SGHAT, FQNNGV. The germline V and J ends were trimmed by 5 bases and 1 base, with 8 bases remaining between them. Profiling relied on immunoSEQ multiplex PCR, and the TCRdb table lists in-frame clones only, not all of them. The table has 200,000 to 250,000 clones, 80% to 90% seen once. The V call is TRBV11-2, the J call TRBJ1-1; D is possibly TRBD1 (5 bases). Input material: PBMCs or T cells enriched from blood (not recorded which). The clonotype comes from a woman aged 25 to 39 who had been exposed to COVID-19. CDR3 DNA sequence: TGTGCCAGCAGCCTTAGGGGGAACACTGAAGCTTTCTTT. The encoded protein is CASSLRGNTEAFF. Full variable domain (outside the CDR3, taken from reference TRBV11-2 and TRBJ1-1): EAGVAQSPRYKIIEKRQSVAFWCNPISGHATLYWYQQILGQGPKLLIQFQNNGVVDDSQLPKDRFSAERLKGVDSTLKIQPAKLEDSAVYLCASSLRGNTEAFFGQGTRLTVV.